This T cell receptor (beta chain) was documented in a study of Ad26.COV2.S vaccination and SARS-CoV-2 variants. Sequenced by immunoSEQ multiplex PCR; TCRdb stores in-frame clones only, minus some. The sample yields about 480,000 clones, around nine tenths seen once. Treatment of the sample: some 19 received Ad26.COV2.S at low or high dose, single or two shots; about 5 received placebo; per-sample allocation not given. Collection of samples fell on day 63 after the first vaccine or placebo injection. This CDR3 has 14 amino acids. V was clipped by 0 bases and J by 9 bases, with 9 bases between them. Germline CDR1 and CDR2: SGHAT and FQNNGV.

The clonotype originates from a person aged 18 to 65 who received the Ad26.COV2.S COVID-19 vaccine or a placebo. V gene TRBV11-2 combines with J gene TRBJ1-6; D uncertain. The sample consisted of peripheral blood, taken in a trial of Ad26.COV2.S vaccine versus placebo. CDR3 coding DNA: TGTGCCAGCAGCTTAGACTGGACTACTTCACCCCTCCACTTT. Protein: CASSLDWTTSPLHF.